This T cell receptor (beta chain) was identified during a study of shared clonotypes between healthy human individuals. Study-level results: Naive subsets usually exceeded memory subsets in estimated richness. The generation probabilities recorded for non-shared clonotypes fell below those of clonotypes shared by all four donors.

Approximately 30,000 T cell genomes (approximately 180 ng DNA) went into each sorted-subset replicate. This table comes from immunoSEQ multiplex PCR, and its TCRdb copy is limited to in-frame clones, with some not included. The sample lists 2,100,000 or so clones, almost 96% occurring once. Deletions cut 2 bases from V and 4 bases from J, with 14 bases between. The V gene's germline CDR1 is SGHTA and CDR2 FQGNSA. The CDR3 loop spans 15 amino acids. To note about this clone: What it binds is not known.

The TCR sequence derives from a man between 18 and 35 years old in good health. This rearrangement joins TRBV7-2 to TRBJ2-5; D remains unclear. Sequenced: naive CD4+ T cells sorted from blood. The subset was: CD45RA+ positively selected. CDR3 sequence: CASSLQVYFGETQYF. The CDR3 nucleotides read TGTGCCAGCAGCTTACAGGTTTATTTCGGAGAGACCCAGTACTTC. The full variable domain, in which reference TRBV7-2 and TRBJ2-5 provide the parts outside the CDR3, is GAGVSQSPSNKVTEKGKDVELRCDPISGHTALYWYRQSLGQGLEFLIYFQGNSAPDKSGLPSDRFSAERTGGSVSTLTIQRTQQEDSAVYLCASSLQVYFGETQYFGPGTRLLVL.